Listed below are T cell receptor beta chains from one sample, sequenced in a study of T cell responses to AZD1222 COVID-19 vaccine. TCRdb's copy holds only in-frame clones and misses some; the assay was immunoSEQ multiplex PCR. The data contain about 130,000 clones, 92% of them singletons. This specimen was peripheral blood, taken on day 0 of AZD1222 vaccination. The receptors come from an adult in good health. Each CDR3 is given with its conserved first and last residue. The order of the fields is D gene, clone size, V gene, J gene, CDR3 DNA, CDR3 protein. A D gene is named only where the DNA matches it firmly. Size tells how often a clone was seen (once, few, many) or the class of an expanded clone, and some rows leave it out.

d_gene: .
abundance: .
v_gene: TRBV11-1
j_gene: TRBJ1-1
CDR3nt: TGTGCCAGCAGCTTAGGCAGCCGCCGAGGCACTGAAGCTTTCTTT
CDR3aa: CASSLGSRRGTEAFF

d_gene: .
abundance: .
v_gene: TRBV12-3/TRBV12-4
j_gene: TRBJ2-1
CDR3nt: TGTGCCAGCAGTTTAGCCCGAAGGACTCCTTTCTTC
CDR3aa: CASSLARRTPFF

d_gene: TRBD1
abundance: .
v_gene: TRBV19
j_gene: TRBJ1-5
CDR3nt: TGTGCCAGTAGTATTCTAGTAGGGACAGGGAATCAGCCCCAGCATTTT
CDR3aa: CASSILVGTGNQPQHF

d_gene: .
abundance: .
v_gene: TRBV4-3
j_gene: TRBJ1-2
CDR3nt: TGCGCCAGCAGCCAAGATCCACGAGGTGACTATGGCTACACCTTC
CDR3aa: CASSQDPRGDYGYTF

d_gene: .
abundance: .
v_gene: TRBV18
j_gene: TRBJ1-1
CDR3nt: TGTGCCAGCTCACCGGCTACGACGAACACTGAAGCTTTCTTT
CDR3aa: CASSPATTNTEAFF

d_gene: .
abundance: .
v_gene: TRBV18
j_gene: TRBJ1-2
CDR3nt: TGTGCCAGCTCACCAGGTCGGGGGCAACATGGCTACACCTTC
CDR3aa: CASSPGRGQHGYTF

d_gene: .
abundance: .
v_gene: TRBV5-1
j_gene: TRBJ2-2
CDR3nt: TGCGCCAGCAGCATTCTTGGGGAGCTGTTTTTT
CDR3aa: CASSILGELFF

d_gene: .
abundance: .
v_gene: TRBV6-5
j_gene: TRBJ1-2
CDR3nt: TGTGCCAGCAGTAATGGGCAGGACTATGGCTACACCTTC
CDR3aa: CASSNGQDYGYTF

d_gene: .
abundance: .
v_gene: TRBV9
j_gene: TRBJ2-2
CDR3nt: TGTGCCAGCAGCGCGACCGGAACTCTTGCCGGGGAGCTGTTTTTT
CDR3aa: CASSATGTLAGELFF

d_gene: TRBD1
abundance: many
v_gene: TRBV7-9
j_gene: TRBJ2-7
CDR3nt: TGTGCCAGCAGGCCATCAAGACAGGGCTCCTACGAGCAGTACTTC
CDR3aa: CASRPSRQGSYEQYF

d_gene: .
abundance: .
v_gene: TRBV10-3
j_gene: TRBJ2-2
CDR3nt: TGTGCCATCAGTGAGTCGCTCACCGGGGAGCTGTTTTTT
CDR3aa: CAISESLTGELFF

d_gene: .
abundance: .
v_gene: TRBV2
j_gene: TRBJ1-2
CDR3nt: TGTGCCAGCAGTGAAGGACAGGCCCGGGGCTACACCTTC
CDR3aa: CASSEGQARGYTF

d_gene: .
abundance: .
v_gene: TRBV7-2
j_gene: TRBJ2-2
CDR3nt: TGTGCCAGCAGCTTCGGACTACCGAACACCGGGGAGCTGTTTTTT
CDR3aa: CASSFGLPNTGELFF

d_gene: .
abundance: .
v_gene: TRBV3-1/TRBV3-2
j_gene: TRBJ2-3
CDR3nt: TGTGCCAGCAGCCAAGACTACCGGGGGGCCATTCGGTCCACAGATACGCAGTATTTT
CDR3aa: CASSQDYRGAIRSTDTQYF

d_gene: .
abundance: .
v_gene: TRBV18
j_gene: TRBJ1-4
CDR3nt: TGTGCCAGCTCACGCCGTAATGAAAAACTGTTTTTT
CDR3aa: CASSRRNEKLFF

d_gene: TRBD1
abundance: .
v_gene: TRBV5-8
j_gene: TRBJ2-7
CDR3nt: TGTGCCAGCAGCTTGTTGGGGACAGGGGACAACGAGCAGTACTTC
CDR3aa: CASSLLGTGDNEQYF

d_gene: .
abundance: once
v_gene: TRBV19
j_gene: TRBJ1-2
CDR3nt: TGTGCCAGTGGACTCTATGGCTACACCTTC
CDR3aa: CASGLYGYTF

d_gene: .
abundance: .
v_gene: TRBV12-3/TRBV12-4
j_gene: TRBJ1-1
CDR3nt: TGTGCCAGCAGTCCTCGGTCCACTGAAGCTTTCTTT
CDR3aa: CASSPRSTEAFF

d_gene: TRBD1
abundance: .
v_gene: TRBV6-2/TRBV6-3
j_gene: TRBJ1-1
CDR3nt: TGTGCCAGCAGTCTGACCGGGACAGGGATCACTGAAGCTTTCTTT
CDR3aa: CASSLTGTGITEAFF

d_gene: .
abundance: .
v_gene: TRBV4-2
j_gene: TRBJ2-5
CDR3nt: TGTGCCAGCAGCCAGAGGTATCGGGGCCCGAGCGAGACCCAGTACTTC
CDR3aa: CASSQRYRGPSETQYF

d_gene: TRBD1
abundance: .
v_gene: TRBV10-3
j_gene: TRBJ1-2
CDR3nt: TGTGCCATCAGTGAGTCGAGATGGCAGGGGGCAGGAGTGTCAAACTCTGATGGCTACACCTTC
CDR3aa: CAISESRWQGAGVSNSDGYTF

d_gene: .
abundance: .
v_gene: TRBV11-3
j_gene: TRBJ2-2
CDR3nt: TGTGCCAGCAGCCCTTCCAGGGACACCGGGGAGCTGTTTTTT
CDR3aa: CASSPSRDTGELFF

d_gene: .
abundance: .
v_gene: TRBV14
j_gene: TRBJ1-1
CDR3nt: TGTGCCAGCAGCTTCAGGGGTCAGAACACTGAAGCTTTCTTT
CDR3aa: CASSFRGQNTEAFF

d_gene: .
abundance: .
v_gene: TRBV18
j_gene: TRBJ1-4
CDR3nt: TGTGCCAGCTCACTATCGGGACTGGGCCGAGAAAAACTGTTTTTT
CDR3aa: CASSLSGLGREKLFF

d_gene: TRBD1
abundance: .
v_gene: TRBV27
j_gene: TRBJ1-2
CDR3nt: TGTGCCAGCAGTCCGGGACAGGGGGGAGCTAACTATGGCTACACCTTC
CDR3aa: CASSPGQGGANYGYTF

d_gene: .
abundance: .
v_gene: TRBV21-1
j_gene: TRBJ1-1
CDR3nt: TGTGCCAGCACCCCAGGACCCGGCACTGAAGCTTTCTTT
CDR3aa: CASTPGPGTEAFF

d_gene: .
abundance: .
v_gene: TRBV9
j_gene: TRBJ2-3
CDR3nt: TGTGCCAGCGGGGGCCTTAGCACAGATACGCAGTATTTT
CDR3aa: CASGGLSTDTQYF

d_gene: .
abundance: .
v_gene: TRBV5-4
j_gene: TRBJ1-5
CDR3nt: TGTGCCAGCAGCTCTATTCCAGGGGCTGGGTCGCCCCAGCATTTT
CDR3aa: CASSSIPGAGSPQHF

d_gene: .
abundance: .
v_gene: TRBV11-1
j_gene: TRBJ2-7
CDR3nt: TGTGCCAGCAGCTTAGGCCCTGGATACGAGCAGTACTTC
CDR3aa: CASSLGPGYEQYF

d_gene: TRBD2
abundance: .
v_gene: TRBV10-2
j_gene: TRBJ2-7
CDR3nt: TGCGCCAGCAGTGCCCCTGGCGGGGGTGACTACGAGCAGTACTTC
CDR3aa: CASSAPGGGDYEQYF

d_gene: .
abundance: .
v_gene: TRBV9
j_gene: TRBJ1-1
CDR3nt: TGTGCCAGCAGCGTAGACCCGAGCACTGAAGCTTTCTTT
CDR3aa: CASSVDPSTEAFF

d_gene: .
abundance: .
v_gene: TRBV5-5
j_gene: TRBJ1-3
CDR3nt: TGTGCCAGCAGCTTGTCGACGGTAGCAGGAAACACCATATATTTT
CDR3aa: CASSLSTVAGNTIYF

d_gene: .
abundance: .
v_gene: TRBV19
j_gene: TRBJ2-7
CDR3nt: TGTGCCAGTAGTCCCGTCGACTCCGGCTACGCGCAGTACTTC
CDR3aa: CASSPVDSGYAQYF

d_gene: TRBD2
abundance: .
v_gene: TRBV2
j_gene: TRBJ2-5
CDR3nt: TGTGCCAGCAGACCTCGACTAGCGGGGGAAGAGACCCAGTACTTC
CDR3aa: CASRPRLAGEETQYF

d_gene: .
abundance: .
v_gene: TRBV3-1/TRBV3-2
j_gene: TRBJ1-6
CDR3nt: TGTGCCAGCAGCCCACGGTCGGGGGCGGGATATAATTCACCCCTCCACTTT
CDR3aa: CASSPRSGAGYNSPLHF

d_gene: TRBD2
abundance: once
v_gene: TRBV3-1/TRBV3-2
j_gene: TRBJ2-7
CDR3nt: TGTGCCAGCAGCCAACCGGGAGCGGGGGAGCAGTACTTC
CDR3aa: CASSQPGAGEQYF

d_gene: .
abundance: .
v_gene: TRBV5-1
j_gene: TRBJ1-2
CDR3nt: TGCGCCAGCAGCTTGGAACAGCCTAGGGGCTATGGCTACACCTTC
CDR3aa: CASSLEQPRGYGYTF

d_gene: .
abundance: .
v_gene: TRBV5-1
j_gene: TRBJ1-5
CDR3nt: TGCGCCAGCAGCCCGACGGGACACTTAAATCAGCCCCAGCATTTT
CDR3aa: CASSPTGHLNQPQHF

d_gene: TRBD1
abundance: .
v_gene: TRBV7-6
j_gene: TRBJ1-2
CDR3nt: TGTGCCAGCAGCCGCTCTACAGGGGAGGGCTACACCTTC
CDR3aa: CASSRSTGEGYTF

d_gene: .
abundance: .
v_gene: TRBV11-3
j_gene: TRBJ2-3
CDR3nt: TGTGCCAGCAGCTTAGGTTCGCGGACAGATACGCAGTATTTT
CDR3aa: CASSLGSRTDTQYF

d_gene: .
abundance: .
v_gene: TRBV9
j_gene: TRBJ2-3
CDR3nt: TGTGCCAGCAGCGTAGAAGGGGGGATCGGAGATACGCAGTATTTT
CDR3aa: CASSVEGGIGDTQYF

d_gene: .
abundance: once
v_gene: TRBV19
j_gene: TRBJ2-4
CDR3nt: TGTGCCAGTAGTGGAACAGGGAACATTCAGTACTTC
CDR3aa: CASSGTGNIQYF

d_gene: .
abundance: .
v_gene: TRBV18
j_gene: TRBJ1-5
CDR3nt: TGTGCCAGCTCACCGACCCCGTCGACAGTAGGCAATCAGCCCCAGCATTTT
CDR3aa: CASSPTPSTVGNQPQHF

d_gene: TRBD2
abundance: .
v_gene: TRBV14
j_gene: TRBJ2-7
CDR3nt: TGTGCCAGCAGCCAATGGGGCGGGAGGGACGACGAGCAGTACTTC
CDR3aa: CASSQWGGRDDEQYF

d_gene: TRBD1
abundance: .
v_gene: TRBV5-4
j_gene: TRBJ2-5
CDR3nt: TGTGCCAGCAGCCCCTGGGACAGGGTTGGAGAGACCCAGTACTTC
CDR3aa: CASSPWDRVGETQYF

d_gene: .
abundance: .
v_gene: TRBV3-1/TRBV3-2
j_gene: TRBJ2-1
CDR3nt: TGTGCCAGCAGCCAAGAGGGGGGAGAGCAGTTCTTC
CDR3aa: CASSQEGGEQFF

d_gene: .
abundance: .
v_gene: TRBV12-3/TRBV12-4
j_gene: TRBJ1-2
CDR3nt: TGTGCCAGCAGCCGCCTGGGTCCGGATGGCTACACCTTC
CDR3aa: CASSRLGPDGYTF

d_gene: .
abundance: .
v_gene: TRBV6-5
j_gene: TRBJ1-5
CDR3nt: TGTGCCAGCAGACGCGGGACGGGCAATCAGCCCCAGCATTTT
CDR3aa: CASRRGTGNQPQHF

d_gene: .
abundance: .
v_gene: TRBV9
j_gene: TRBJ1-2
CDR3nt: TGTGCCAGCAGCGTAGACAGCACAAACTATGGCTACACCTTC
CDR3aa: CASSVDSTNYGYTF

d_gene: TRBD1
abundance: .
v_gene: TRBV7-2
j_gene: TRBJ1-2
CDR3nt: TGTGCCAGCAGCTATAACAGGGGGACTGAAGGCTACACCTTC
CDR3aa: CASSYNRGTEGYTF

d_gene: TRBD2
abundance: .
v_gene: TRBV6-5
j_gene: TRBJ2-7
CDR3nt: TGTGCCAGCAGGCTAGCGGGGGCCAACTCCTACGAGCAGTACTTC
CDR3aa: CASRLAGANSYEQYF

d_gene: TRBD1
abundance: .
v_gene: TRBV5-5
j_gene: TRBJ1-1
CDR3nt: TGTGCCAGCAGCACCCTGGGACAGGGAAGGACTGAAGCTTTCTTT
CDR3aa: CASSTLGQGRTEAFF

d_gene: TRBD1
abundance: .
v_gene: TRBV11-2
j_gene: TRBJ2-7
CDR3nt: TGTGCCAGCAGCTCTGGGACAGGTTCCTACGAGCAGTACTTC
CDR3aa: CASSSGTGSYEQYF

d_gene: .
abundance: .
v_gene: TRBV7-2
j_gene: TRBJ2-2
CDR3nt: TGTGCCAGCAGCTTAGCATCAGGGGGGGAGCTGTTTTTT
CDR3aa: CASSLASGGELFF

d_gene: .
abundance: .
v_gene: TRBV7-3
j_gene: TRBJ2-2
CDR3nt: TGTGCCAGCAGACGGACAAATTCGAACACCGGGGAGCTGTTTTTT
CDR3aa: CASRRTNSNTGELFF

d_gene: TRBD2
abundance: .
v_gene: TRBV5-1
j_gene: TRBJ2-5
CDR3nt: TGCGCCAGCAGTGGTAGGAGCGGGGGCGAGACCCAGTACTTC
CDR3aa: CASSGRSGGETQYF

d_gene: .
abundance: .
v_gene: TRBV4-2
j_gene: TRBJ1-2
CDR3nt: TGTGCCAGCAGCCAAGATTGGGCTCCCCGGAGTGGCTACACCTTC
CDR3aa: CASSQDWAPRSGYTF

d_gene: .
abundance: .
v_gene: TRBV2
j_gene: TRBJ1-2
CDR3nt: TGTGCCAGCAGTGAGTCGGCCGCGCGGGTCTTC
CDR3aa: CASSESAARVF

d_gene: .
abundance: once
v_gene: TRBV12-3/TRBV12-4
j_gene: TRBJ2-2
CDR3nt: TGTGCCAGCAGTGTGGACAGAACCGGGGAGCTGTTTTTT
CDR3aa: CASSVDRTGELFF

d_gene: .
abundance: .
v_gene: TRBV6-5
j_gene: TRBJ2-1
CDR3nt: TGTGCCAGCAGTTACTCGGGGTCGGCAGGCAATGAGCAGTTCTTC
CDR3aa: CASSYSGSAGNEQFF